The 28 T cell receptor beta chains below all came from one sample that was sequenced in a study of blood T cell repertoires in COVID-19. TCRdb keeps only in-frame clones here, not all; method: immunoSEQ multiplex PCR. The table records about 42,000 clones, around 89% of them present only once. The sequenced sample was peripheral blood. The receptor source for this set is a human donor in a cohort sampled during active COVID-19.

The CDR3 here is CASSARIKTYEQYF. DNA for the CDR3: TGTGCCAGCAGTGCGCGTATCAAAACGTACGAGCAGTACTTC. J is TRBJ2-7 and V is TRBV28; unclear D gene. The CDR3 has 14 amino acids. V lost 5 bases and J 4 bases, leaving 15 bases between the germline ends. Germline values: CDR1 MDHEN, CDR2 SYDVKM.

A single count supports this clone. This chain connects TRBV7-9 to TRBJ1-2; possible D gene TRBD1, 6 bases. This CDR3 has 16 residues. V gave up 5 bases and J gave up 2 bases, with 18 bases separating them. Germline lookup yields CDR1 SEHNR and CDR2 FQNEAQ (reference sequence). CDR3 nucleotide sequence: TGTGCCAGCAGCCTATCCGGGGGGCGTAAGAACTATGGCTACACCTTC. As protein: CASSLSGGRKNYGYTF.

The gene calls are TRBV12-3 or TRBV12-4 and TRBJ2-5; a weak D match, TRBD2 (5 bases). The CDR3 is made up of 12 amino acids. V gave up 3 bases and J gave up 3 bases, with 5 bases separating them. The CDR3 sequence is CASSLREETQYF. The CDR3 DNA reads TGTGCCAGCAGTTTGCGGGAAGAGACCCAGTACTTC.

The chain joins TRBV9 to TRBJ2-7; the D gene is possibly TRBD2 (6 bases). Trimming cost V 0 bases and J 0 bases, with 7 bases left between them. CDR3 length: 14 residues. The V gene's germline CDR1 is SGDLS and CDR2 YYNGEE. The DNA for the CDR3 is TGTGCCAGCAGCGTAGGCGGGAACTCCTACGAGCAGTACTTC. As protein: CASSVGGNSYEQYF.

The chain has TRBV5-1 and TRBJ2-7; TRBD2 agrees at 10 bases. Germline V gene data show CDR1 as SGHRS and CDR2 as YFSETQ. The CDR3 is 19 amino acids. The trim removed 0 bases at V and 3 bases at J, leaving 15 bases unmatched. CDR3 in DNA: TGCGCCAGCAGCTTGGTAGCTAGCGGGAGCAGACAGTTCTACTACGAGCAGTACTTC. Protein sequence: CASSLVASGSRQFYYEQYF.

The V call is TRBV2, the J call TRBJ2-2; 8 bases are a match to TRBD1. Germline CDR1 is SNHLY and CDR2 is FYNNEI. The CDR3 consists of 14 residues. With V trimmed by 8 bases and J by 8 bases, 10 bases remained unmatched. The CDR3 nucleotides are TGTGCCAGCTTAACGGACAGGGATAGTGGGGAGCTGTTTTTT. It codes for CASLTDRDSGELFF.

The rearrangement joins TRBV12-3 or TRBV12-4 to TRBJ1-1; no clear D gene. V dropped 7 bases and J dropped 2 bases, with 11 bases sitting between them. This CDR3 comprises 13 residues. This CDR3 is CASTKRVNTEAFF. CDR3 DNA: TGTGCCAGCACTAAGAGAGTCAACACTGAAGCTTTCTTT.

The V call is TRBV3-1 (or the pseudogene TRBV3-2), the J call TRBJ2-3; D is uncertain. V was pared by 0 bases and J by 2 bases, with 6 bases between. The CDR3 totals 14 residues. Germline CDR1 reads LGHDT; CDR2 reads YNNKEL (reference sequence). CDR3 DNA: TGTGCCAGCAGCCAAGAGGCATCCACAGATACGCAGTATTTT. Its translation: CASSQEASTDTQYF.

This chain uses TRBV27 with TRBJ2-1, with 7 bases lining up with TRBD1. Germline lookup yields CDR1 MNHEY and CDR2 SMNVEV (reference sequence). V lost 2 bases to trimming and J lost 5 bases; unmatched junction nucleotides: 6. This CDR3 contains 15 residues. CDR3 loop: CASSLEGQVNNEQFF. CDR3 sequence (DNA): TGTGCCAGCAGTTTAGAAGGACAGGTTAACAATGAGCAGTTCTTC.

This sequence joins TRBV7-2 and TRBJ1-4; 7 bases are a match to TRBD1. The germline CDR1 and CDR2 sequences are SGHTA and FQGNSA. The length of the CDR3 is 16 residues. The junction had 14 bases not matched to a gene; V was cut back by 5 bases and J by 8 bases. As DNA, the CDR3 is TGTGCCAGCAGCGAACGAGACAGGGCCTTTGGGGAAAAACTGTTTTTT. This gives the protein CASSERDRAFGEKLFF.

This CDR3 is CASSFQTGTGNHEQYF. CDR3 in DNA: TGCGCCAGCAGCTTCCAAACCGGGACAGGGAACCACGAGCAGTACTTC. This rearrangement joins TRBV4-3 to TRBJ2-7; 9 bases line up with TRBD1. There are 16 residues in the CDR3. Germline CDR1 LGHNA, CDR2 YSLEER. V lost 5 bases and J lost 5; bases outside the gene matches: 13.

A few counts support this clone. The J gene is TRBJ1-2, the V gene TRBV25-1, with 7 bases fitting TRBD1. Germline values: CDR1 MGHDK, CDR2 SYGVNS. The CDR3 consists of 14 residues. V shed 2 bases, J shed 6 bases, and the junction held 6 bases outside the gene matches. The CDR3 region is CASSEKTGLNGYTF. CDR3 in DNA: TGTGCCAGCAGTGAAAAGACAGGGCTTAATGGCTACACCTTC.

This rearrangement joins TRBV5-4 to TRBJ2-3, with D hard to call. CDR3 length equals 15 residues. V lost 4 bases and J 1 base, leaving 13 bases between the germline ends. The germline V gene encodes CDR1 SGHNT and CDR2 YYREEE (reference sequence). As DNA, the CDR3 is TGTGCCAGCAGCCCACAAGCGATAGGCACAGATACGCAGTATTTT. The encoded protein is CASSPQAIGTDTQYF.

The sample holds one count of this clone. V gene TRBV7-8 combines with J gene TRBJ2-3; 10 positions match TRBD1. V gave up 2 bases and J gave up 5 bases; unmatched junction bases: 4. Germline CDR1 SGHVS, CDR2 FQNEAQ. The CDR3 spans 15 residues. This CDR3 reads CASSLRDRGLDTQYF. The CDR3 DNA sequence: TGTGCCAGCAGCTTAAGGGACAGGGGCCTAGATACGCAGTATTTT.

This clone was seen a single time. This sequence joins TRBV5-1 and TRBJ2-1; 10 positions match TRBD2. Germline loops: CDR1 SGHRS, CDR2 YFSETQ. This CDR3 is built from 15 residues. Losses at the gene ends were 7 bases for V and 4 bases for J; bases not matched to a gene: 8. The CDR3 spells CASGPGTSAYNEQFF. DNA of the CDR3: TGCGCCAGCGGACCCGGGACTAGCGCGTACAATGAGCAGTTCTTC.

The V call is TRBV5-3, the J call TRBJ2-7, with D perhaps TRBD2 (5 bases). TRBV5-3 is treated as an ORF (open reading frame) with a function not yet certain. The CDR3 length is 14 residues. V lost 0 bases, J lost 2 bases, and 9 bases lay in between. As DNA, the CDR3 is TGTGCCAGAAGCTTGGAGCGGAGCCCCTACGAGCAGTACTTC. Translating gives CARSLERSPYEQYF.

J is TRBJ2-1 and V is TRBV15, with D perhaps TRBD2 (6 bases). V shed 6 bases and J shed 0 bases, with 12 bases lying between them. This CDR3 is built from 15 residues. CDR1 LNHNV and CDR2 YYDKDF come from the germline V gene (reference sequence). For the CDR3, the DNA is TGTGCCACCAGGGGCGGGACCTACTCCTACAATGAGCAGTTCTTC. It translates to CATRGGTYSYNEQFF.

The chain employs TRBV5-4 and TRBJ2-7; TRBD1 aligns across 8 bases. This CDR3 is 14 amino acids long. Germline CDR1 and CDR2: SGHNT and YYREEE (reference sequence). Trimming removed 4 bases from V and 5 bases from J; junction bases left unmatched: 8. The CDR3 coding sequence is TGTGCCAGCAGCAATCCCGGGACAGGCAACGAGCAGTACTTC. Residues: CASSNPGTGNEQYF.

The chain has TRBV28 and TRBJ2-6; 8 nucleotides align to TRBD2. CDR1 and CDR2 from the germline V gene are MDHEN and SYDVKM. The CDR3 extends over 18 amino acids. V shed 2 bases, J shed 6 bases, and the junction held 12 bases outside the gene matches. Here the CDR3 DNA reads TGTGCCAGCAGTTTAGGGCCGGGGGGGTCTAAGAAGGCCAACGTCCTGACTTTC. Translating it yields CASSLGPGGSKKANVLTF.

The V and J genes are TRBV12-5 and TRBJ2-2; the match to TRBD1 covers 10 bases. The CDR3 has 16 residues. Germline V gene lookup returns CDR1 LGHNT and CDR2 FRNRAP. J gave up 6 bases and V 6 bases, and 10 bases lay outside the gene matches. The CDR3, as DNA: TGTGCTAGTGGACGCGGGACAGGGGTTGGGTCCGGGGAGCTGTTTTTT. Amino acids: CASGRGTGVGSGELFF.

Here the CDR3 DNA reads TGCAGGGCTTTTGGGGGGGAAGCTTTCTTT. Residues: CRAFGGEAFF. This chain uses TRBV20-1 with TRBJ1-1; a possible D gene is TRBD1 (5 bases). Germline V gene data show CDR1 as DFQATT and CDR2 as SNEGSKA (reference sequence). The CDR3 loop spans 10 amino acids.

This clone was detected once. The V gene is TRBV4-1, the J gene TRBJ1-4, with 9 bases lining up with TRBD1. Germline-derived CDR1 and CDR2 are MGHRA and YSYEKL. V dropped 3 bases and J dropped 0; count of bases not matched to a gene: 11. This CDR3 spans 19 amino acids. As DNA, the CDR3 is TGCGCCAGCAGCCATTCTTCCGCGGGACAGGGTTCAACTAATGAAAAACTGTTTTTT. Amino acid sequence: CASSHSSAGQGSTNEKLFF.

The V gene is TRBV5-1, the J gene TRBJ2-3; 9 bases align to TRBD2. The CDR3 is 17 residues long. After removal of 0 bases from V and 1 base from J, the junction contained 6 bases not matched to a gene. Germline-derived CDR1 and CDR2 are SGHRS and YFSETQ. In DNA form, the CDR3 reads TGCGCCAGCAGCTTGGAACCAGCGGGAGGTGGCACAGATACGCAGTATTTT. This translates into CASSLEPAGGGTDTQYF.

Comments on this clone: Since a much larger clone is just one base distant, this may be a read error. The chain employs TRBV5-1 and TRBJ1-2; D ambiguous. The CDR3 is 12 amino acids. Looked up from germline, CDR1 is SGHRS and CDR2 is YFSETQ. The CDR3 spells CTSSLTLDYYTF. As DNA, the CDR3 is TGCACCAGCAGCTTGACCCTAGACTACTACACCTTC.

This clone was detected only once. The chain couples TRBV11-2 to TRBJ2-1; D unresolved. Trimming pared 2 bases from V and 6 bases from J, leaving 11 bases between. CDR3 length: 14 amino acids. The germline CDR1 and CDR2 sequences are SGHAT and FQNNGV. Here the CDR3 DNA reads TGTGCCAGCAGCTTACTTAGAGTTTCCAATGAGCAGTTCTTC. This encodes CASSLLRVSNEQFF.

V gene TRBV6-4 combines with J gene TRBJ2-1; 8 nucleotides align to TRBD1. J was trimmed by 4 bases and V by 6 bases; bases with no gene match: 8. This CDR3 comprises 15 residues. Per the germline V gene, CDR1 is MRHNA and CDR2 is SNTAGT. CDR3 bases: TGTGCCAGCAGCAACGGACAGGGTGGGTACAATGAGCAGTTCTTC. Translating gives CASSNGQGGYNEQFF.

This clone showed up just once. This rearrangement joins TRBV30 to TRBJ1-1; possibly TRBD1 for D (6 bases). This CDR3 region has 14 residues. Germline assignment: CDR1 GTSNPN and CDR2 SVGIG (reference sequence). V was trimmed by 0 bases and J by 1 base, leaving 9 bases between them. For the CDR3, the DNA is TGTGCCTGGAGTGTAAGGGGGACGAACACTGAAGCTTTCTTT. Translating it yields CAWSVRGTNTEAFF.

The chain carries TRBV6-5 and TRBJ2-6; perhaps TRBD2 as D (6 bases). The germline gives CDR1 MNHEY, CDR2 SVGAGI. The CDR3 extends over 12 amino acids. Trimming took 11 bases from V and 1 from J, leaving 6 bases between them. Here the CDR3 DNA reads TGTGCCGGGGGGTCTGGGGCCAACGTCCTGACTTTC. This translates into CAGGSGANVLTF.